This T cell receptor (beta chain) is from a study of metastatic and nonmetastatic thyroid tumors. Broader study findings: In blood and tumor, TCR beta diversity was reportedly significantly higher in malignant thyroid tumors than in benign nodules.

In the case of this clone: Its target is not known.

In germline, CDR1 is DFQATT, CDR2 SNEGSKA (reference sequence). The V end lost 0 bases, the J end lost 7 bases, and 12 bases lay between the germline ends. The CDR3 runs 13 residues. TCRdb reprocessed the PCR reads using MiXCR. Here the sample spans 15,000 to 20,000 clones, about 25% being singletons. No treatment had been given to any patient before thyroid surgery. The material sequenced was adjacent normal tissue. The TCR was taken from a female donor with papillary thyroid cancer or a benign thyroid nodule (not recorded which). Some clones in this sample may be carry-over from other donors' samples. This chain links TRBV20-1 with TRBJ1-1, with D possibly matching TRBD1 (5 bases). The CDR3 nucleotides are TGCAGTGCTAGAGATGGCGGGGCCAGTGAAGCTTTCTTT. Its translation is CSARDGGASEAFF.